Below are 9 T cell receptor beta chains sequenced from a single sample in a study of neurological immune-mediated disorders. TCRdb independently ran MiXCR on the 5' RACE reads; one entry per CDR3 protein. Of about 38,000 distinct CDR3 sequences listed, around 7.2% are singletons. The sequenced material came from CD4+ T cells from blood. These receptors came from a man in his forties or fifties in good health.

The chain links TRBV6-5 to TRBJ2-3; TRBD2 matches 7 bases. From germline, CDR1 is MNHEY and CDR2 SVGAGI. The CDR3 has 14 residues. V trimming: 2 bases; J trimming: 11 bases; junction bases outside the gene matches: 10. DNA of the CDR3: TGTGCCAGCAGTTACGGGGGGGTGGCCGGGGAGCAGTATTTT. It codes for CASSYGGVAGEQYF.

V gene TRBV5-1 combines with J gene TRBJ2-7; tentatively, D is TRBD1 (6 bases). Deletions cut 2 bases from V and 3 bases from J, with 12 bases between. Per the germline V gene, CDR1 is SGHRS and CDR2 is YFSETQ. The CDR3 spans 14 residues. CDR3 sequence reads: CASSFGQSNYEQYF. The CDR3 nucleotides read TGCGCCAGCAGCTTCGGACAGAGCAACTACGAGCAGTACTTC.

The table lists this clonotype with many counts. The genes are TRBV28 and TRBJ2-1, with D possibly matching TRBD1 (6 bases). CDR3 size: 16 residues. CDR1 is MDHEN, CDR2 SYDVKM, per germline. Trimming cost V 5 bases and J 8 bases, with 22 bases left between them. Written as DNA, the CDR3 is TGTGCCAGCAGTAACAAACCAGGGGCGGGTAGTCATGAGCAGTTCTTC. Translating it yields CASSNKPGAGSHEQFF.

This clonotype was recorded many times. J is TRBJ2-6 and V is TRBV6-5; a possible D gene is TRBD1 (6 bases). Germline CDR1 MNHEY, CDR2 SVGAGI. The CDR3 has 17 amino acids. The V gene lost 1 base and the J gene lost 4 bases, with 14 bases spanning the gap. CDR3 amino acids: CASSYYLTGTGANVLTF. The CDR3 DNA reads TGTGCCAGCAGTTACTATCTTACAGGGACCGGGGCCAACGTCCTGACTTTC.

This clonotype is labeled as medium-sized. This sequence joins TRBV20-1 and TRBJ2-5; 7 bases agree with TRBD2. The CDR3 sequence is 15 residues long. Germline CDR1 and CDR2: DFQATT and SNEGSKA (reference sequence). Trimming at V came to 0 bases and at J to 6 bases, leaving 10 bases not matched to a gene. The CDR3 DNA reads TGCAGTGCTAGAGATGGGGGGAGGGCCGAGAAGACCCAGTACTTC. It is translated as CSARDGGRAEKTQYF.

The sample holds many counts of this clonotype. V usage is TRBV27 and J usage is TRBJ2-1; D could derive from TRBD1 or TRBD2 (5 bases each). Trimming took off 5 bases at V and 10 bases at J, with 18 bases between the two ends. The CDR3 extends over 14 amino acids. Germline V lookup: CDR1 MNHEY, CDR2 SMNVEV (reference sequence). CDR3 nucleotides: TGTGCCAGCAGTCTCATCCAGGGCGGGCGCGAGCAGTTCTTC. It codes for CASSLIQGGREQFF.

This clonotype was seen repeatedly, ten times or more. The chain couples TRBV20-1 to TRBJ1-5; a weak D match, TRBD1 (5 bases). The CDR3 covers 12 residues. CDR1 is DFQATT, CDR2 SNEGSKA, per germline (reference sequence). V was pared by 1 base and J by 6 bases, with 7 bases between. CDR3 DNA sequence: TGCAGTGCTAGAGCGGGGGGTCAGCCCCAGCATTTT. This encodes CSARAGGQPQHF.

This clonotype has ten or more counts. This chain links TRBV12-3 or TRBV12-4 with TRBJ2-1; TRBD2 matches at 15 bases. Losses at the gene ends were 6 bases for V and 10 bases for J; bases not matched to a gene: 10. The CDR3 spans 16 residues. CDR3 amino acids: CASSPPGLAGGGEQFF. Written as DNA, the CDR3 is TGTGCCAGCAGCCCACCGGGACTAGCGGGAGGAGGGGAGCAGTTCTTC.

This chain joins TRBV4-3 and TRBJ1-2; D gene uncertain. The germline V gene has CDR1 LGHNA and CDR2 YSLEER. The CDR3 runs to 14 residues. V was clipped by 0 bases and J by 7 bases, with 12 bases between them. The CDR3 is CASSQEGSVGGYTF. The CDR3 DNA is TGCGCCAGCAGCCAAGAGGGCAGCGTGGGTGGCTACACCTTC.